Presented here are 10 T cell receptor beta chains from one specimen sequenced in a study of T-cell reconstitution after alpha-beta-depleted transplantation in children. TCRbeta library preparation incorporated unique molecular identifiers. Each CDR3 protein is one row after TCRdb ran MiXCR on the PCR reads. The sample includes about 410,000 distinct CDR3 sequences, roughly 22% of them seen just once. The sample here was PBMCs from the stem cell graft donor, taken from the stem cell graft. These TCRs come from a human donor who donated a stem cell graft to a child with acute myeloid leukemia.

This clonotype came up a few times. This chain links TRBV7-3 with TRBJ2-2; the D is unclear. The germline V gene encodes CDR1 SGHTA and CDR2 FQGTGA. The CDR3 sequence is 13 residues long. Deletions cut 5 bases from V and 2 bases from J, with 6 bases between. For the CDR3, the DNA is TGTGCCAGCAGCAAGAGCAACACCGGGGAGCTGTTTTTT. Encoded protein: CASSKSNTGELFF.

The chain recombines TRBV4-2 with TRBJ2-5; 16 bases match TRBD2. V dropped 0 bases and J dropped 5; count of bases not matched to a gene: 12. This CDR3 has 20 residues. In germline, CDR1 is LGHNA, CDR2 YNFKEQ. CDR3 sequence: CASSQDVPGLAGGPVETQYF. The CDR3, as DNA: TGTGCCAGCAGCCAAGATGTCCCGGGACTAGCGGGAGGGCCTGTGGAGACCCAGTACTTC.

The chain recombines TRBV24-1 with TRBJ2-1; the match to TRBD1 covers 8 bases. This CDR3 has 16 residues. Germline V gene data show CDR1 as KGHDR and CDR2 as SFDVKD. The V segment lost 0 bases and the J segment 7 bases; nucleotides outside the gene matches: 7. This CDR3 is CATSDLSQQGANEQFF. CDR3 coding DNA: TGTGCCACCAGTGATTTGTCGCAGCAGGGGGCGAATGAGCAGTTCTTC.

In its sample, this clonotype was seen a few times. The chain combines TRBV7-2 with TRBJ2-7; 13 bases are a match to TRBD2. Germline trimming cut 6 bases from V and 4 bases from J; bases unmatched to any gene: 6. The CDR3 is 15 amino acids. Germline V gene sequence: CDR1 SGHTA, CDR2 FQGNSA. The CDR3 DNA sequence: TGTGCCAGCAGTGTCGGGACTAGCGGGAAGTACGAGCAGTACTTC. Encoded protein: CASSVGTSGKYEQYF.

This clonotype was recorded at least ten times. The chain links TRBV6-2 or TRBV6-3 to TRBJ2-2, with unresolved D. This CDR3 is built from 11 residues. The V gene's germline CDR1 is MNHEY and CDR2 SVGEGT. The V end lost 6 bases, the J end lost 7 bases, and 6 bases lay between the germline ends. CDR3 residues: CASSLDGELFF. The CDR3 coding sequence is TGTGCCAGCAGCCTCGACGGGGAGCTGTTTTTT.

The chain has TRBV12-3 or TRBV12-4 and TRBJ2-3; D unclear. The CDR3 is made up of 17 amino acids. Trimming took off 3 bases at V and 2 bases at J, with 18 bases between the two ends. The CDR3 bases are TGTGCCAGCAGTTTGGTATATGCGCGGAGCTACACAGATACGCAGTATTTT. Protein product: CASSLVYARSYTDTQYF.

This chain links TRBV7-3 with TRBJ2-3; TRBD1 is a possible D gene (5 bases). CDR3 size: 16 residues. The germline CDR1 and CDR2 sequences are SGHTA and FQGTGA. V was trimmed by 5 bases and J by 2 bases, leaving 17 bases between them. Here the CDR3 reads CASSTRGLSFTDTQYF. For the CDR3, the DNA is TGTGCCAGCAGCACAAGGGGTCTTTCCTTCACAGATACGCAGTATTTT.

The rearrangement links TRBV7-9 to TRBJ2-5, with D unresolved. V was pared by 3 bases and J by 9 bases, with 11 bases between. The CDR3 runs to 12 residues. The germline V gene encodes CDR1 SEHNR and CDR2 FQNEAQ (reference sequence). CDR3 protein: CASSFRPGSQYF. Here the CDR3 DNA reads TGTGCCAGCAGCTTCCGACCCGGGTCCCAGTACTTC.

This clonotype was found many times. The chain links TRBV20-1 to TRBJ2-1; D is undetermined. The CDR3 totals 13 residues. CDR1 DFQATT and CDR2 SNEGSKA come from the germline V gene (reference sequence). Trimming removed 6 bases from V and 0 bases from J, with 9 bases in between. CDR3 protein: CSAPQSSYNEQFF. The DNA of the CDR3 is TGCAGTGCCCCCCAGAGCTCCTACAATGAGCAGTTCTTC.

This clonotype has ten or more counts. The V call is TRBV21-1, the J call TRBJ2-7; the tabulated D call, TRBD1, remains unverified against the DNA. TRBV21-1 constitutes a pseudogene. The CDR3 has 9 residues. The CDR3 region has the DNA TGTGGGGGCGAGGGCGAGCAGTACTTC. Amino acids: CGGEGEQYF.